Described below is a single T cell receptor (beta chain) sequence and its context. What it binds is unknown. This record comes from a study of graft-versus-host responses after intestinal transplantation. Across the study: Transplant recipients had multivisceral, liver-intestinal, or isolated intestinal grafts. Study findings and constraints: Allografts of patients with graft-donor T cell macrochimerism showed high graft-versus-host to host-versus-graft clone ratios. The recipient marrow held GvH clones, and some of them showed up first in ileum or blood. With peak circulating GvH clone levels came an association with early post-transplant HvG declines.

J was trimmed by 0 bases and V by 1 base; bases with no gene match: 11. This CDR3 is 19 amino acids long. The germline gives CDR1 SGHTA, CDR2 FQGNSA. The table came from immunoSEQ multiplex PCR; TCRdb's copy has only in-frame clones and leaves some out. Of tens of thousands of clones in the sample, around 91% are singletons; the top ten hold approximately 2.9%. The sequences come from PBMCs, collected roughly 120 days after intestinal transplantation. This chain joins TRBV7-2 and TRBJ2-3; 9 bases map to TRBD1. This clonotype originated in a human patient who received an intestinal transplant, so some T cells may come from the graft donor. This CDR3 is CASSLDATGTGTSTDTQYF. The CDR3 nucleotides read TGTGCCAGCAGCTTAGACGCTACGGGGACAGGGACTAGCACAGATACGCAGTATTTT.